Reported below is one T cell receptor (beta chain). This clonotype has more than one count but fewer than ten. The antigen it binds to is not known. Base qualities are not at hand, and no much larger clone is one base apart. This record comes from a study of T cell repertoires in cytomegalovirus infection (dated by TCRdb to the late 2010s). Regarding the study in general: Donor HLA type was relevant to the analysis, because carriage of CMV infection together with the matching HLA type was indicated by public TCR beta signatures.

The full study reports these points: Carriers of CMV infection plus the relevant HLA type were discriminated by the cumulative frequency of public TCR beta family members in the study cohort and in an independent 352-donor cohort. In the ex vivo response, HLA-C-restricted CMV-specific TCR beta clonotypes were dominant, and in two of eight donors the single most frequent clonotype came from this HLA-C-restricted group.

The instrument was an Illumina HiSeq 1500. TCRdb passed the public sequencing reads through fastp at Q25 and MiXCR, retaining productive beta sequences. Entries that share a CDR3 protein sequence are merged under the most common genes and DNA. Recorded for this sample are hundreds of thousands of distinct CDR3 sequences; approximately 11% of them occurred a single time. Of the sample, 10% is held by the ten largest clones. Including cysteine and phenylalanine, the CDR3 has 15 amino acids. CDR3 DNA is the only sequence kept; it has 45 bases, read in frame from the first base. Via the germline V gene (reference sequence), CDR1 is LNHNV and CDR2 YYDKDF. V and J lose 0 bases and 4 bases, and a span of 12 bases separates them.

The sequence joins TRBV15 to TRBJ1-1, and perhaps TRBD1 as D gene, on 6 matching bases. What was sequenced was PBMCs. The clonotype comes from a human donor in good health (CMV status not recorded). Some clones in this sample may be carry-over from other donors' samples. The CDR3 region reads CATSRDDRGGTEAFF. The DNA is TGTGCCACCAGCAGAGATGATCGAGGGGGCACTGAAGCTTTCTTT.